This TCR beta chain was found in a study of siplizumab effects on memory and regulatory T cells. Findings and limits, study-wide: Siplizumab significantly brought down the alloreactive sequences that trace back to unstimulated CD4+ memory cells.

As for this clone: The target antigen is unknown.

The data were produced by immunoSEQ multiplex PCR, yet TCRdb's version contains in-frame clones alone and is incomplete. The sample contains about 56,000 clones, just over 95% of which appear only once. This CDR3 spans 15 amino acids. V lost 2 bases to trimming and J lost 2 bases, with 10 bases between them. The germline V gene has CDR1 MDHEN and CDR2 SYDVKM. Sequenced material: naive CD8+ T cells sorted from blood. The sequence was collected from a human donor in good health. J is TRBJ1-5 and V is TRBV28; D gene unclear. CDR3 coding DNA: TGTGCCAGCAGTTTAGGCCGGCGAGGCAATCAGCCCCAGCATTTT. It yields the protein CASSLGRRGNQPQHF.